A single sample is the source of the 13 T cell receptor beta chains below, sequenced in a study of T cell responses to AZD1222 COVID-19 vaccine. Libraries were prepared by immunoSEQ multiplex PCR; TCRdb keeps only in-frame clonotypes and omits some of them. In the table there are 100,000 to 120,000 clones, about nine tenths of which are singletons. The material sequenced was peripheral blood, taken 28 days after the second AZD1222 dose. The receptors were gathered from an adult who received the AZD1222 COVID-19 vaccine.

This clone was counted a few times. CDR3 sequence: CASSFEAGLTEAFF. The CDR3 region has the DNA TGTGCCAGCAGCTTTGAGGCAGGGCTCACTGAAGCTTTCTTT. The rearrangement joins TRBV7-9 to TRBJ1-1; D may be TRBD1 (5 bases). Germline CDR1 SEHNR, CDR2 FQNEAQ (reference sequence). This CDR3 is built from 14 residues. The V gene lost 3 bases and the J gene lost 4 bases, with 12 bases spanning the gap.

The CDR3 loop is CASSHRGSLRAYTF. The CDR3 DNA sequence: TGTGCCAGCAGCCACAGGGGATCCCTGCGGGCCTACACCTTC. The V and J genes are TRBV3-1 (or the pseudogene TRBV3-2) and TRBJ1-2, with D perhaps TRBD1 (6 bases). Germline V gene sequence: CDR1 LGHDT, CDR2 YNNKEL (reference sequence). Trimming shortened V by 3 bases and J by 10 bases, and 18 bases separated the two germline ends. This CDR3 region has 14 residues.

As DNA, the CDR3 is TGTGCCAGCAGCTTCAACACCGGGGCAGATACGCAGTATTTT. Protein sequence: CASSFNTGADTQYF. The genes are TRBV7-2 and TRBJ2-3; TRBD2 is a possible D gene (5 bases). Germline assignment: CDR1 SGHTA and CDR2 FQGNSA. The CDR3 runs 14 residues. The V gene lost 3 bases and the J gene lost 4 bases, with 11 bases spanning the gap.

The CDR3 sequence is CASSEDWGAGNEQFF. The CDR3 bases are TGTGCCAGCAGTGAAGATTGGGGGGCTGGCAATGAGCAGTTCTTC. The rearrangement joins TRBV6-4 to TRBJ2-1, with D possibly being TRBD1 or TRBD2 (6 bases each). Between the trimmed V and J ends, which lost 3 bases and 6 bases, there was a span of 15 bases. CDR3 size: 15 residues. Germline CDR1 MRHNA, CDR2 SNTAGT.

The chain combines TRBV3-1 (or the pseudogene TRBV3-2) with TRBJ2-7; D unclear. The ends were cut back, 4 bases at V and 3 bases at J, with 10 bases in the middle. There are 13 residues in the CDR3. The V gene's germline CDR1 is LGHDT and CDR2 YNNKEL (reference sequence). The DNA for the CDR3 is TGTGCCAGCAGCCCGCAGGTGAGCTACGAGCAGTACTTC. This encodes CASSPQVSYEQYF.

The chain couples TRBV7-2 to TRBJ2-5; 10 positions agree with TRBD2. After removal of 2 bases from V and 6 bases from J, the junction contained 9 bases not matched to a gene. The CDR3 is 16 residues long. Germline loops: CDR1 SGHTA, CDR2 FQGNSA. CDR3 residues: CASSLNSQRGGQTQYF. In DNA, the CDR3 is TGTGCCAGCAGCTTAAATAGCCAGCGGGGGGGTCAGACCCAGTACTTC.

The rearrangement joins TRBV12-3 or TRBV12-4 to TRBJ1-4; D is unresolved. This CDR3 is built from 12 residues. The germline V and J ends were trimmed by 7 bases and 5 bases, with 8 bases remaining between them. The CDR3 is CASNDANEKLFF. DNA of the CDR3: TGTGCCAGCAATGACGCCAATGAAAAACTGTTTTTT.

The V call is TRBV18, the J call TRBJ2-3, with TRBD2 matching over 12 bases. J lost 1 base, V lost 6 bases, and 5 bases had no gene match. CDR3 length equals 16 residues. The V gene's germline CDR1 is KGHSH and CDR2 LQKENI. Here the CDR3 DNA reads TGTGCCAGCTCTTCCCGACTAGCGGGGGGCACAGATACGCAGTATTTT. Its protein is CASSSRLAGGTDTQYF.

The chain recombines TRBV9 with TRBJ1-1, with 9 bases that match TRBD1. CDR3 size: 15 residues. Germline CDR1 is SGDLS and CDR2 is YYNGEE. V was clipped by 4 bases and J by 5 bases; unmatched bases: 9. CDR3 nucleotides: TGTGCCAGCAGCTCATCGACAGGGGGTTATACTGAAGCTTTCTTT. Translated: CASSSSTGGYTEAFF.

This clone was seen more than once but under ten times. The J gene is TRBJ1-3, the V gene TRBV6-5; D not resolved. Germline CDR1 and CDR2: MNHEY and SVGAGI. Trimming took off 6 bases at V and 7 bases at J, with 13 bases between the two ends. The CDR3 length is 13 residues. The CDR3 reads CASSPGGGNTIYF. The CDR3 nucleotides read TGTGCCAGCAGCCCGGGAGGAGGGAACACCATATATTTT.

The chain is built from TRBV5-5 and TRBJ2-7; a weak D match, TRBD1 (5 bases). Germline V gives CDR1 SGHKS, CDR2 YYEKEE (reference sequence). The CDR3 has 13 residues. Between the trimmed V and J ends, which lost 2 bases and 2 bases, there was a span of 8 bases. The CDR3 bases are TGTGCCAGCAGCTTAACAGGCCCCTACGAGCAGTACTTC. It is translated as CASSLTGPYEQYF.

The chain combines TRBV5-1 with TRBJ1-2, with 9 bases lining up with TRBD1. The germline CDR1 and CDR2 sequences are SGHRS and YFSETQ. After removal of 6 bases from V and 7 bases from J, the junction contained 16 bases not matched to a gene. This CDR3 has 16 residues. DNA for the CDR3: TGCGCCAGCAATGACGATCTGGGACAGGGTGGATTTGGCTACACCTTC. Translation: CASNDDLGQGGFGYTF.

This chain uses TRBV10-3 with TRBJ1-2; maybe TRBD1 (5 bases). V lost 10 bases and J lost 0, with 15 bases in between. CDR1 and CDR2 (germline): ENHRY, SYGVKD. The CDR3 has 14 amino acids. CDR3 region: CATRGTAANYGYTF. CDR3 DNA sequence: TGTGCCACTAGAGGGACGGCCGCTAACTATGGCTACACCTTC.